Listed below are T cell receptor beta chains from one sample, sequenced in a study of synovial regulatory T cells in juvenile arthritis. Assay used: immunoSEQ multiplex PCR; TCRdb lists only in-frame clones, some missing. Its table lists several thousand clones. The specimen was Treg cells from blood. The origin of the receptors is a donor aged 2-30 years with juvenile idiopathic arthritis. The CDR3 runs from the conserved cysteine through the conserved F or W. The order of the fields is V gene, J gene, clone size, CDR3 protein. Part of the rows lack a size; the others show once, few, many or a class for expanded clones.

TRBV29-1	TRBJ2-2	-	CSGGQGRAGELFF
TRBV27	TRBJ1-1	-	CASSLSGPRGWTEAFF
TRBV4-1	TRBJ2-7	-	CASSRWETGGYEQYF
TRBV7-9	TRBJ2-7	medium-sized	CASSLALLAGSYEQYF
TRBV6-5	TRBJ2-2	-	CASSYSPATTGELFF
TRBV18	TRBJ2-2	-	CASSPPGPGELFF
TRBV7-2	TRBJ2-1	-	CASSPRTSGRNNEQFF
TRBV7-9	TRBJ1-1	-	CASTFRGNTEAFF
TRBV27	TRBJ1-2	-	CASSLNGYGYTF
TRBV5-1	TRBJ1-2	-	CASSLAEVNYGYTF
TRBV19	TRBJ1-1	-	CASSTGQVGAFF
TRBV28	TRBJ2-1	medium-sized	CASSRSVYNEQFF
TRBV7-9	TRBJ2-2	-	CASSLGFTGELFF
TRBV19	TRBJ1-3	-	CASRPAGGAGNTIYF
TRBV28	TRBJ2-7	-	CASSRGLAGVGEQYF
TRBV7-2	TRBJ2-2	medium-sized	CASSFLPSGELFF
TRBV5-6	TRBJ2-5	-	CASSRRGYQETQYF
TRBV7-9	TRBJ2-7	-	CASSPTSGSKQYF
TRBV20-1	TRBJ1-2	-	CSARDYGYTF
TRBV6-6	TRBJ2-7	-	CASSYSGGHYEQYF
TRBV6-5	TRBJ1-1	-	CASSSLGTEAFF
TRBV18	TRBJ2-7	medium-sized	CASSPLREVRSYEQYF
TRBV19	TRBJ1-5	-	CASSTPTGVVVQPQHF
TRBV29-1	TRBJ2-5	-	CSVTRTSRQETQYF
TRBV6-6	TRBJ1-2	-	CASRELGRVGGYTF
TRBV6-6	TRBJ1-5	-	CASSWDREQPQHF
TRBV5-6	TRBJ1-4	-	CASSLRGLNEKLFF
TRBV7-9	TRBJ1-4	-	CASSQQGVGEKLFF
TRBV4-1	TRBJ2-1	-	CASSSPAGGPRGEQFF
TRBV6-5	TRBJ1-4	-	CASSLQGGGVKLFF
TRBV27	TRBJ2-2	-	CASKASGTGELFF
TRBV6-5	TRBJ2-7	-	CASSAWTVYEQYF
TRBV28	TRBJ1-2	-	CASSLYGDNYGYTF
TRBV4-1	TRBJ2-4	-	CASSLSGAWDIQYF
TRBV5-1	TRBJ2-7	-	CASRLEPNIYEQYF
TRBV23-1	TRBJ1-5	-	CASSQPSRGESNQPQHF
TRBV18	TRBJ2-3	-	CASSPPGNPIASTDTQYF
TRBV6-5	TRBJ2-7	-	CASSYTTGSYEQYF
TRBV5-1	TRBJ1-2	-	CASSVAGQGNGYTF
TRBV5-1	TRBJ1-1	medium-sized	CASSSKFASNTEAFF
TRBV5-6	TRBJ1-3	-	CASSYRPEGNTIYF
TRBV29-1	TRBJ1-2	-	CSVGQFYGYTF
TRBV6-1	TRBJ2-5	medium-sized	CASSEALQGGTNQETQYF
TRBV7-2	TRBJ1-5	-	CASSPYVGNQPQHF
TRBV21-1	TRBJ2-3	-	CASSKAPLRGGITDTQYF
TRBV7-9	TRBJ2-1	-	CASSLASTSGGRNEQFF